This T cell receptor beta chain appears in the sequencing data of a study of cytomegalovirus exposure and HLA in healthy donors. Use of 60 Vbeta and 13 Jbeta primers characterized the PCR. Only in-frame clones appear in the TCRdb table, and some are missing; sequencing was by immunoSEQ multiplex PCR. The repertoire holds some 190,000 clones, around 88% seen once, with around 0.31% in the top ten. V was clipped by 1 base and J by 7 bases, with 17 bases between them. Germline lookup yields CDR1 SGHRS and CDR2 YFSETQ. There are 16 residues in the CDR3. This sequence joins TRBV5-1 and TRBJ2-2; a weak D match, TRBD1 (6 bases). The sequenced material came from PBMCs. This clonotype was sampled from a woman aged 25 to 45 in good health and CMV-seronegative. This CDR3 reads CASSLPWVGTSGELFF. DNA of the CDR3: TGCGCCAGCAGCTTGCCGTGGGTAGGGACAAGCGGGGAGCTGTTTTTT.